These 29 T cell receptor beta chains came from one sample sequenced in a study of T cell repertoires in cytomegalovirus infection. The antigens for these receptors are not known. TCRdb reprocessed the reads via MiXCR and lists one record per CDR3 protein. This table holds just over 450,000 distinct CDR3 sequences, about 42% found once. The sample was cultured PBMCs, taken from culture after CMV antigen stimulation. The receptors shown here come from a human donor in good health (CMV status not recorded). Some clones in this sample may be carry-over from other donors' samples.

This clonotype has a handful of counts. The chain couples TRBV10-3 to TRBJ2-5, with D unclear. V was shortened by 3 bases and J by 3 bases, with 8 bases between the two germline ends. The CDR3 is 13 amino acids. Germline loops: CDR1 ENHRY, CDR2 SYGVKD. The CDR3 region is CAISEALEETQYF. The CDR3 DNA follows: TGTGCCATCAGTGAAGCATTAGAAGAGACCCAGTACTTC.

DNA of the CDR3: TGTGCCAGCCGTAAATTAGCGGGGGGGCCCTACAATGAGCAGTTCTTC. It is translated as CASRKLAGGPYNEQFF. The chain combines TRBV7-8 with TRBJ2-1; 11 bases line up with TRBD2. There are 16 residues in the CDR3. Germline CDR1 and CDR2: SGHVS and FQNEAQ. The V and J ends lost 8 bases and 2 bases, in that order; junction bases with no gene match: 8.

CDR3 sequence reads: CASSFGQVWTDTQYF. CDR3 coding DNA: TGTGCCAGCAGCTTCGGACAGGTTTGGACAGATACGCAGTATTTT. The chain combines TRBV7-6 with TRBJ2-3; TRBD1 matches at 7 bases. Germline CDR1 reads SGHVS; CDR2 reads FNYEAQ. The CDR3 is made up of 15 amino acids. V lost 3 bases, J lost 3 bases, and 6 bases stayed unmatched.

The J gene is TRBJ2-7, the V gene TRBV3-1; 9 nucleotides align to TRBD2. The CDR3 loop spans 16 amino acids. V was clipped by 0 bases and J by 3 bases; unmatched bases: 6. CDR1 is LGHDT, CDR2 YNNKEL, per germline (reference sequence). CDR3 in DNA: TGTGCCAGCAGCCAAGATCAAGGGACTAGCTACTACGAGCAGTACTTC. Encoded protein: CASSQDQGTSYYEQYF.

This clonotype turned up a few times. The rearrangement joins TRBV19 to TRBJ1-3; the D is unclear. Germline lookup yields CDR1 LNHDA and CDR2 SQIVND (reference sequence). V gave up 3 bases and J gave up 0 bases, with 12 bases separating them. This CDR3 contains 16 residues. The CDR3 coding sequence is TGTGCCAGTAGTATCGGCGGTAAGAGCTCTGGAAACACCATATATTTT. This gives the protein CASSIGGKSSGNTIYF.

A few counts support this clonotype. The V gene is TRBV7-8, the J gene TRBJ1-2; 9 nucleotides match TRBD1. The germline gives CDR1 SGHVS, CDR2 FQNEAQ. Germline trimming cut 0 bases from V and 7 bases from J; bases unmatched to any gene: 18. This CDR3 comprises 19 residues. The CDR3 bases are TGTGCCAGCAGCTTAGCCCCGAACAGGGGGCCCGGATCGGAGGGTGGCTACACCTTC. Translated, it gives CASSLAPNRGPGSEGGYTF.

This chain links TRBV10-3 with TRBJ1-6, with 10 bases fitting TRBD1. CDR3 length equals 13 residues. V shed 11 bases, J shed 7 bases, and the junction held 5 bases outside the gene matches. Germline lookup yields CDR1 ENHRY and CDR2 SYGVKD. Here the CDR3 DNA reads TGTGCCGTGGGACAGGGGAAAAATTCACCCCTCCACTTT. It is translated as CAVGQGKNSPLHF.

The table lists this clonotype with a few counts. In DNA form, the CDR3 reads TGTGCCAGCAGCTTAGGTGTGGGACCCACCCGGGGTGAGCAGTTCTTC. It yields the protein CASSLGVGPTRGEQFF. The genes are TRBV7-2 and TRBJ2-1; D might be TRBD1 or TRBD2, each matching 5 bases. Germline V gives CDR1 SGHTA, CDR2 FQGNSA. The CDR3 has 16 amino acids. The V and J ends lost 1 base and 9 bases respectively, with 19 bases between them. Looking up the rest from reference TRBV7-2 and TRBJ2-1 gives the full variable domain: GAGVSQSPSNKVTEKGKDVELRCDPISGHTALYWYRQSLGQGLEFLIYFQGNSAPDKSGLPSDRFSAERTGGSVSTLTIQRTQQEDSAVYLCASSLGVGPTRGEQFFGPGTRLTVL.

This clonotype showed up just a few times. This chain connects TRBV7-2 to TRBJ2-1, with 7 bases lining up with TRBD2. In germline, CDR1 is SGHTA, CDR2 FQGNSA. The CDR3 contains 11 residues. Trimming took 5 bases from V and 12 from J; bases not matched to a gene: 4. The chain's CDR3 is CTSSSGMVQFF. The CDR3 DNA sequence: TGTACCAGCAGCAGCGGGATGGTGCAGTTCTTC.

The chain is built from TRBV7-2 and TRBJ2-1, with 9 bases identical to TRBD2. The ends lost 5 bases at V and 4 bases at J; junction bases unmatched: 6. The germline CDR1 and CDR2 sequences are SGHTA and FQGNSA. CDR3 size: 15 residues. The CDR3 DNA reads TGTGCCAGCAGCGCTAGCGGGGACGGGTACAATGAGCAGTTCTTC. It yields the protein CASSASGDGYNEQFF.

The chain employs TRBV4-1 and TRBJ2-5; perhaps TRBD1 as D (6 bases). This CDR3 comprises 16 residues. The ends were cut back, 2 bases at V and 2 bases at J, with 15 bases in the middle. Germline-derived CDR1 and CDR2 are MGHRA and YSYEKL. CDR3 region: CASSQIWTAVQETQYF. CDR3 nucleotide sequence: TGCGCCAGCAGCCAAATCTGGACAGCCGTTCAAGAGACCCAGTACTTC.

This clonotype was detected a few times. This chain joins TRBV7-7 and TRBJ1-1; 12 nucleotides align to TRBD1. Losses at the gene ends were 10 bases for V and 3 bases for J; bases not matched to a gene: 12. CDR1 is SSHAT and CDR2 is FNYEAQ in the germline V gene (reference sequence). CDR3 length: 16 residues. The CDR3 bases are TGTGCCACCTTAAGGGACAGGGGGCCCACCGACACTGAAGCTTTCTTT. Its translation is CATLRDRGPTDTEAFF.

The sample holds a few counts of this clonotype. The chain combines TRBV7-2 with TRBJ2-7; possibly TRBD2 for D (7 bases). The CDR3 runs to 16 residues. Trimming cost V 5 bases and J 3 bases, with 20 bases left between them. Germline values: CDR1 SGHTA, CDR2 FQGNSA. Here the CDR3 reads CASSTATGGLNYEQYF. CDR3 nucleotide sequence: TGTGCCAGCAGCACCGCAACCGGGGGGCTTAACTACGAGCAGTACTTC.

This clonotype was detected a few times. The chain joins TRBV6-5 to TRBJ1-1; 7 bases are shared with TRBD1. Germline loops: CDR1 MNHEY, CDR2 SVGAGI. V dropped 6 bases and J dropped 1; count of bases not matched to a gene: 5. The CDR3 spans 14 residues. The CDR3 DNA follows: TGTGCCAGCAGGCAGGGGGGGTCGAACACTGAAGCTTTCTTT. This gives the protein CASRQGGSNTEAFF.

This clonotype appeared once. The genes are TRBV27 and TRBJ1-5; D call uncertain. Germline CDR1 is MNHEY and CDR2 is SMNVEV (reference sequence). This CDR3 is 14 amino acids long. The V end was cut by 0 bases, the J end by 4 bases, with 7 bases between. The CDR3 DNA sequence: TGTGCCAGCAGTTTATCGTACGGTAATCAGCCCCAGCATTTT. Its protein product is CASSLSYGNQPQHF.

This clonotype was recorded a few times. This chain uses TRBV5-4 with TRBJ2-1; D tentatively reads TRBD1 or TRBD2 (5 bases each). CDR3 length equals 17 residues. Germline CDR1 reads SGHNT; CDR2 reads YYREEE (reference sequence). The germline V and J ends were trimmed by 0 bases and 7 bases, with 20 bases remaining between them. The CDR3: CASSLGIGSRDGNEQFF. The CDR3 DNA reads as TGTGCCAGCAGCTTGGGAATTGGGAGCCGGGACGGGAATGAGCAGTTCTTC.

The V gene is TRBV11-2, the J gene TRBJ1-1, with unresolved D. CDR3 length: 12 residues. Trimming took off 5 bases at V and 8 bases at J, with 12 bases between the two ends. CDR1 is SGHAT and CDR2 is FQNNGV in the germline V gene. The DNA of the CDR3 is TGTGCCAGCAGCCCGTGGAGCCAGGAAGCTTTCTTT. Amino acids: CASSPWSQEAFF.

This clonotype has just a few counts. The rearrangement joins TRBV19 to TRBJ2-3, with D tentatively TRBD1 (6 bases). V was cut by 8 bases and J by 2 bases, with 11 bases left in between. CDR3 length: 13 amino acids. Germline lookup yields CDR1 LNHDA and CDR2 SQIVND (reference sequence). The CDR3 loop reads CASGTSPTDTQYF. CDR3 nucleotides: TGTGCCAGTGGGACATCACCCACAGATACGCAGTATTTT.

The rearrangement joins TRBV5-1 to TRBJ1-2, with 7 bases identical to TRBD1. This CDR3 is 16 amino acids long. Germline V gene data show CDR1 as SGHRS and CDR2 as YFSETQ. V lost 3 bases, J lost 4 bases, and 12 bases stayed unmatched. The CDR3 sequence is CASSSSTGAPAYGYTF. CDR3 in DNA: TGCGCCAGCAGCTCTTCAACAGGGGCCCCGGCCTATGGCTACACCTTC.

The rearrangement joins TRBV6-2 or TRBV6-3 to TRBJ2-5; D uncertain. CDR3 length: 12 residues. Deletions cut 6 bases from V and 5 bases from J, with 10 bases between. CDR1 and CDR2 from the germline V gene are MNHEY and SVGEGT. CDR3 in DNA: TGTGCCAGCAGCGATCGACCGGAGACCCAGTACTTC. Translated, it gives CASSDRPETQYF.

This chain uses TRBV27 with TRBJ2-6; D gene uncertain. V was trimmed by 6 bases and J by 0 bases, leaving 3 bases between them. CDR1 MNHEY and CDR2 SMNVEV come from the germline V gene (reference sequence). This CDR3 region has 13 residues. The CDR3 protein is CASRDSGANVLTF. CDR3 DNA sequence: TGTGCCAGCAGAGACTCTGGGGCCAACGTCCTGACTTTC.

V and J are TRBV7-8 and TRBJ2-5; 11 bases match TRBD1. Germline CDR1 SGHVS, CDR2 FQNEAQ. This CDR3 comprises 14 residues. Trimming removed 6 bases from V and 5 bases from J; junction bases left unmatched: 5. The CDR3 here is CASSWTGGFETQYF. CDR3 DNA: TGTGCCAGCAGTTGGACAGGGGGCTTCGAGACCCAGTACTTC.

The chain is built from TRBV29-1 and TRBJ2-1; weak D call: TRBD1 (5 bases). CDR1 SQVTM and CDR2 ANQGSEA come from the germline V gene. The CDR3 extends over 13 amino acids. V was cut by 3 bases and J by 3 bases, with 9 bases left in between. CDR3 bases: TGCAGCGTTGACCCAGGGCTCTACAATGAGCAGTTCTTC. Residues: CSVDPGLYNEQFF.

This clonotype was seen more than once but under ten times. V and J are TRBV4-3 and TRBJ1-2; 10 bases are shared with TRBD1. This CDR3 has 17 amino acids. V was clipped by 0 bases and J by 3 bases; unmatched bases: 7. Germline lookup yields CDR1 LGHNA and CDR2 YSLEER. CDR3 bases: TGCGCCAGCAGCCAAGATCGGGGGGGACAGGGGCACTATGGCTACACCTTC. Translation: CASSQDRGGQGHYGYTF.

The table lists this clonotype with a count of one. This chain uses TRBV7-9 with TRBJ2-7; a possible D gene is TRBD1 (6 bases). Per germline, CDR1 SEHNR and CDR2 FQNEAQ (reference sequence). The CDR3 is 16 residues long. V was clipped by 5 bases and J by 2 bases, with 19 bases between them. CDR3 in amino acids: CASSLERTADAYEQYF. The CDR3 DNA sequence: TGTGCCAGCAGCCTCGAGAGGACAGCGGACGCCTACGAGCAGTACTTC.

This clonotype was seen only once. The CDR3 nucleotides are TGTGCCATCAGTGATTCGGAGACCCAGTACTTC. This encodes CAISDSETQYF. The rearrangement links TRBV10-3 to TRBJ2-5; D remains ambiguous. The CDR3 spans 11 residues. With 3 bases removed from V and 5 bases from J, the gap between germline ends came to 4 bases. Germline values: CDR1 ENHRY, CDR2 SYGVKD.

This sequence joins TRBV2 and TRBJ2-5; D gene unclear. The germline V gene has CDR1 SNHLY and CDR2 FYNNEI. The CDR3 has 13 amino acids. Trimming left V 3 bases short and J 5 bases short, with 10 bases between. The CDR3 is CASSDGLGETQYF. CDR3 in DNA: TGTGCCAGCAGTGACGGCCTTGGGGAGACCCAGTACTTC.

This clonotype was detected a few times. This chain connects TRBV7-2 to TRBJ2-5, with D perhaps matching TRBD2 (6 bases). The CDR3 extends over 14 amino acids. Trimming took off 5 bases at V and 1 base at J, with 11 bases between the two ends. CDR1 is SGHTA and CDR2 is FQGNSA in the germline V gene. CDR3 coding DNA: TGTGCCAGCAGCCCTCGGGACTTCCAAGAGACCCAGTACTTC. It specifies CASSPRDFQETQYF. Full variable domain (outside the CDR3, taken from reference TRBV7-2 and TRBJ2-5): GAGVSQSPSNKVTEKGKDVELRCDPISGHTALYWYRQSLGQGLEFLIYFQGNSAPDKSGLPSDRFSAERTGGSVSTLTIQRTQQEDSAVYLCASSPRDFQETQYFGPGTRLLVL.

As to this clonotype: In this CDR3 the conserved last residue, phenylalanine or tryptophan, is missing, so a read error is likely. The chain joins TRBV10-3 to TRBJ1-2; the match to TRBD1 covers 7 bases. The germline V gene encodes CDR1 ENHRY and CDR2 SYGVKD. This CDR3 comprises 14 residues. The J segment lost 6 bases and the V segment lost 2 bases, leaving 6 bases of the junction unmatched. The CDR3 DNA sequence: TGTGCCATCAGTGAGACACAGGGGCTGGATGGCTACACCTCC. It is translated as CAISETQGLDGYTS.